This TCR beta chain was retrieved from a study of shared clonotypes between healthy human individuals. Turning to the study itself: Researchers assigned three CD4 naive, three CD4 memory, two CD8 naive and one CD8 memory plate to each donor.

The authors loaded 200 ng DNA, 30,000 to 35,000 T cell genomes, into sorted-subset replicate PCRs. The protocol was immunoSEQ multiplex PCR, while the TCRdb copy is restricted to in-frame clones and leaves out a portion. The repertoire holds about 2.1 million clones, with 93% as singletons. On this clone: Other DNA sequences of this sample code for an identical CDR3.

CD8 cells regarded as naive lacked CD45RO, were positively chosen for CCR7, and omitted terminally differentiated effector memory CD45RA+ cells. Donation came from healthy HIV-negative adults that had no recent acute infections or vaccinations. This TCR derives from a man in his late teens or twenties in good health. Some clones in this sample may be carry-over from other donors' samples. Sequenced sample: naive CD8+ T cells from PBMCs.

The CDR3 protein is CASSRSTNTGELFF. In nucleotides, the CDR3 is TGTGCCAGTAGTAGGAGCACGAACACCGGGGAGCTGTTTTTT. The rearrangement links TRBV19 to TRBJ2-2; D unclear. The CDR3 has 14 residues. V lost 4 bases and J lost 0, with 6 bases in between. Germline V gene lookup returns CDR1 LNHDA and CDR2 SQIVND (reference sequence).